These 32 T cell receptor beta chains came from one sample sequenced in a study of blood T cell repertoires in COVID-19 (dated by TCRdb to the early 2020s). The library was produced with the immunoSEQ multiplex PCR assay. TCRdb carries this immuneACCESS record with in-frame sequences only. Its versions omit some clonotypes, under half of them owing to an unresolved V gene in the studies checked, with the rest unexplained. The sample table shows 300,000 to 450,000 clones, and roughly 85% are seen once. 3.5% to 4% of the sample is held by the ten biggest clonotypes. The sample consisted of peripheral blood. These receptors all come from a woman under 30 with acute or convalescent COVID-19.

The CDR3 nucleotides read TGTGCCAGCACCACGGACAGGGGGCCTTCCTACGAGCAGTACTTC. Translation: CASTTDRGPSYEQYF. The genes are TRBV6-5 and TRBJ2-7, with TRBD1 matching 11 bases. V was pared by 7 bases and J by 1 base, with 6 bases of the junction left unmatched. The germline V gene has CDR1 MNHEY and CDR2 SVGAGI. This CDR3 contains 15 residues.

This chain joins TRBV2 and TRBJ2-7, with 9 positions matching TRBD1. CDR3 size: 14 residues. Germline CDR1 and CDR2: SNHLY and FYNNEI. V gave up 6 bases and J gave up 5 bases; unmatched junction bases: 8. CDR3 sequence: CASRPWTGVDEQYF. The CDR3 DNA reads as TGTGCCAGCAGACCCTGGACAGGGGTCGACGAGCAGTACTTC.

The rearrangement uses TRBV7-3 and TRBJ1-2, with 7 nucleotides matching TRBD1. The CDR3 has 13 residues. Losses at the gene ends were 5 bases for V and 8 bases for J; bases not matched to a gene: 8. From germline, CDR1 is SGHTA and CDR2 FQGTGA. CDR3 protein: CASSPEGARGYTF. CDR3 DNA sequence: TGTGCCAGCAGCCCGGAGGGGGCGAGGGGCTACACCTTC.

The chain joins TRBV27 to TRBJ1-5; D perhaps matches TRBD1 (5 bases). In germline, CDR1 is MNHEY, CDR2 SMNVEV (reference sequence). The CDR3 is 16 amino acids. Trimming took 4 bases from V and 5 from J, leaving 18 bases between them. CDR3 DNA sequence: TGTGCCAGCAGTTCAGGTCTCGGGCAGGGCCATCAGCCCCAGCATTTT. As protein: CASSSGLGQGHQPQHF.

The rearrangement links TRBV13 to TRBJ1-1, with 9 bases that match TRBD1. J lost 3 bases, V lost 2 bases, and 16 bases had no gene match. CDR3 size: 19 residues. Germline lookup yields CDR1 PRHDT and CDR2 FYEKMQ (reference sequence). CDR3 nucleotide sequence: TGTGCCAGCAGCTTAACCCCAATACCGGGACAGGGAGGAGACACTGAAGCTTTCTTT. This gives the protein CASSLTPIPGQGGDTEAFF.

V is TRBV23-1 and J is TRBJ2-3, with 8 bases identical to TRBD1. TRBV23-1 is classed as an ORF, of uncertain function. There are 15 residues in the CDR3. The junction had 4 bases not matched to a gene; V was cut back by 3 bases and J by 2 bases. The CDR3 protein is CASSHTQGDTDTQYF. CDR3 nucleotides: TGCGCCAGCAGTCATACACAGGGGGACACAGATACGCAGTATTTT.

V is TRBV6-4 and J is TRBJ1-5; the D gene is possibly TRBD1 (5 bases). The CDR3 totals 15 residues. Between the trimmed V and J ends, which lost 8 bases and 3 bases, there was a span of 17 bases. Germline V gene sequence: CDR1 MRHNA, CDR2 SNTAGT. This CDR3 reads CASSQQEINNQPQHF. The CDR3 nucleotides are TGTGCCAGCTCCCAACAGGAGATTAACAATCAGCCCCAGCATTTT.

The J gene is TRBJ2-3, the V gene TRBV9; the match to TRBD2 covers 10 bases. Per the germline V gene, CDR1 is SGDLS and CDR2 is YYNGEE. This CDR3 has 19 amino acids. Trimming at V came to 4 bases and at J to 0 bases, leaving 14 bases not matched to a gene. The CDR3 DNA is TGTGCCAGCAGCCACCCGGGGGGGGCTAGCGGGGGTAGCACAGATACGCAGTATTTT. Its translation is CASSHPGGASGGSTDTQYF.

The chain couples TRBV27 to TRBJ2-3; no reliable D call. The CDR3 contains 14 residues. Germline V gene sequence: CDR1 MNHEY, CDR2 SMNVEV (reference sequence). The V end lost 5 bases, the J end lost 2 bases, and 11 bases lay between the germline ends. The CDR3 nucleotides are TGTGCCAGCAGTACCCCCAGGTCCACAGATACGCAGTATTTT. Translating gives CASSTPRSTDTQYF.

V and J are TRBV28 and TRBJ1-4, with 8 nucleotides matching TRBD1. With V trimmed by 5 bases and J by 6 bases, 5 bases remained unmatched. The CDR3 extends over 14 amino acids. Per the germline V gene, CDR1 is MDHEN and CDR2 is SYDVKM. CDR3 nucleotide sequence: TGTGCCAGCAGTGCCGGGACAGGATATGAAAAACTGTTTTTT. This codes for CASSAGTGYEKLFF.

The chain links TRBV28 to TRBJ2-1; D possibly corresponds to TRBD2 (6 bases). The CDR3 is 18 amino acids. With 5 bases removed from V and 4 bases from J, the gap between germline ends came to 24 bases. Germline loops: CDR1 MDHEN, CDR2 SYDVKM. CDR3 region: CASSRLAGFRSNYNEQFF. CDR3 nucleotide sequence: TGTGCCAGCAGTAGGTTGGCGGGGTTTCGAAGCAATTACAATGAGCAGTTCTTC.

The chain has TRBV11-2 and TRBJ2-3; 7 bases line up with TRBD1. Germline V gene sequence: CDR1 SGHAT, CDR2 FQNNGV. The CDR3 totals 14 residues. V gave up 4 bases and J gave up 2 bases; unmatched junction bases: 3. Here the CDR3 DNA reads TGTGCCAGCAGCTACGACAGGGCCACAGATACGCAGTATTTT. This codes for CASSYDRATDTQYF.

The chain recombines TRBV9 with TRBJ1-6; D is perhaps TRBD1 (6 bases). Germline V gene lookup returns CDR1 SGDLS and CDR2 YYNGEE. There are 15 residues in the CDR3. V was pared by 3 bases and J by 6 bases, with 13 bases between. This chain's CDR3 is CASSGGRGINSPLHF. CDR3 sequence (DNA): TGTGCCAGCAGCGGGGGGAGGGGGATTAATTCACCCCTCCACTTT.

The rearrangement links TRBV30 to TRBJ2-1, with a possible D match to TRBD2 (5 bases). Trimming shortened V by 0 bases and J by 0 bases, and 9 bases separated the two germline ends. This CDR3 is 15 amino acids long. Germline assignment: CDR1 GTSNPN and CDR2 SVGIG (reference sequence). As DNA, the CDR3 is TGTGCCTGGAGTGTACGAGGGAGCTCCTACAATGAGCAGTTCTTC. Translation gives CAWSVRGSSYNEQFF.

V usage is TRBV19 and J usage is TRBJ2-5; 10 bases match TRBD1. V gave up 2 bases and J gave up 5 bases; unmatched junction bases: 8. Germline V lookup: CDR1 LNHDA, CDR2 SQIVND (reference sequence). The CDR3 covers 16 residues. CDR3 amino acids: CASSITGTGEIETQYF. The CDR3 DNA follows: TGTGCCAGTAGTATAACCGGGACAGGGGAAATCGAGACCCAGTACTTC.

The chain couples TRBV30 to TRBJ1-2, with 12 bases aligning to TRBD1. V shed 0 bases and J 8 bases; nucleotides not matched to a gene: 7. There are 15 residues in the CDR3. The germline V gene has CDR1 GTSNPN and CDR2 SVGIG (reference sequence). CDR3 residues: CAWSVGGTGGNGYTF. CDR3 nucleotides: TGTGCCTGGAGTGTAGGGGGGACAGGGGGCAACGGCTACACCTTC. Full variable domain (rest looked up from reference TRBV30 and TRBJ1-2): SQTIHQWPATLVQPVGSPLSLECTVEGTSNPNLYWYRQAAGRGLQLLFYSVGIGQISSEVPQNLSASRPQDRQFILSSKKLLLSDSGFYLCAWSVGGTGGNGYTFGSGTRLTVV.

The rearrangement joins TRBV19 to TRBJ1-1, with D uncertain. The CDR3 totals 14 residues. Germline values: CDR1 LNHDA, CDR2 SQIVND (reference sequence). The V and J ends lost 7 bases and 3 bases respectively, with 15 bases between them. This CDR3 is CASTTERAYTEAFF. The CDR3 DNA is TGTGCCAGTACCACGGAGAGGGCGTACACTGAAGCTTTCTTT.

The chain is built from TRBV11-1 and TRBJ2-1; 8 positions agree with TRBD2. The germline CDR1 and CDR2 sequences are SGHAT and FQDESV (reference sequence). CDR3 size: 14 residues. V lost 4 bases and J lost 7; bases outside the gene matches: 6. The CDR3 is CASSSGTRKNEQFF. The CDR3 bases are TGTGCCAGCAGCTCCGGGACTAGAAAGAATGAGCAGTTCTTC.

V and J are TRBV24-1 and TRBJ1-5; 9 bases fit TRBD1. The CDR3 sequence is 16 residues long. Germline lookup yields CDR1 KGHDR and CDR2 SFDVKD. The V gene end was trimmed by 3 bases and the J gene end by 4 bases; junction bases not matched to a gene: 6. The CDR3 DNA reads TGTGCCACCAGTGATGGGGGACAGGGAAGTAATCAGCCCCAGCATTTT. Its protein is CATSDGGQGSNQPQHF.

The chain uses TRBV6-5 and TRBJ1-4; D remains unclear. Germline V gene lookup returns CDR1 MNHEY and CDR2 SVGAGI. The V and J ends lost 6 bases and 10 bases respectively, with 9 bases between them. The CDR3 totals 11 residues. CDR3 region: CASRGTGKLFF. For the CDR3, the DNA is TGTGCCAGCAGGGGTACGGGAAAACTGTTTTTT.

This sequence joins TRBV18 and TRBJ1-2, with 7 bases lining up with TRBD1. V lost 4 bases and J lost 5; bases outside the gene matches: 4. The CDR3 runs 13 residues. The germline V gene has CDR1 KGHSH and CDR2 LQKENI. CDR3 in amino acids: CASSLRTGYGYTF. For the CDR3, the DNA is TGTGCCAGCTCACTTCGGACAGGATATGGCTACACCTTC.

This clone was observed a handful of times. The CDR3 coding sequence is TGTGCCAGCAGCTTAGTGGGAGTCTCCGGAAACACCATATATTTT. Translated, it gives CASSLVGVSGNTIYF. The rearrangement joins TRBV7-2 to TRBJ1-3; D is unclear. The CDR3 runs 15 residues. V was trimmed by 1 base and J by 4 bases, leaving 11 bases between them. Germline V gene sequence: CDR1 SGHTA, CDR2 FQGNSA.

This chain uses TRBV19 with TRBJ1-6; the D gene is possibly TRBD1 (6 bases). V was trimmed by 2 bases and J by 2 bases, leaving 10 bases between them. Germline V gene lookup returns CDR1 LNHDA and CDR2 SQIVND (reference sequence). CDR3 length: 16 amino acids. This chain's CDR3 is CASSITGTAYNSPLHF. The DNA of the CDR3 is TGTGCCAGTAGTATAACAGGGACCGCCTATAATTCACCCCTCCACTTT.

The gene calls are TRBV21-1 and TRBJ2-5; the table's D gene call, TRBD1, was not cross checked with the DNA. TRBV21-1 represents a pseudogene. This CDR3 spans 14 amino acids. CDR3 nucleotide sequence: TGTGCCAGCAGCAAACGACAGGGGCAGGGAACCCAGTACTTC. Encoded protein: CASSKRQGQGTQYF.

The chain combines TRBV5-5 with TRBJ1-4; TRBD1 is a possible D gene (6 bases). Germline V gives CDR1 SGHKS, CDR2 YYEKEE (reference sequence). V was shortened by 5 bases and J by 5 bases, with 16 bases between the two germline ends. CDR3 size: 15 residues. In nucleotides, the CDR3 is TGTGCCAGCAGTTTGATTCAGGGGTGGAATGAAAAACTGTTTTTT. It codes for CASSLIQGWNEKLFF.

The chain carries TRBV27 and TRBJ2-4; 10 bases are a match to TRBD1. The CDR3 contains 20 residues. CDR1 and CDR2 from the germline V gene are MNHEY and SMNVEV (reference sequence). Trimming cost V 5 bases and J 0 bases; bases outside gene matches: 16. For the CDR3, the DNA is TGTGCCAGCAGTCCCTACGTTCAAAAAGACAGGGGGCTAGCCAAAAACATTCAGTACTTC. Residues: CASSPYVQKDRGLAKNIQYF.

The J gene is TRBJ1-2, the V gene TRBV6-5; 8 nucleotides line up with TRBD1. The CDR3 runs 14 residues. Trimming at V came to 7 bases and at J to 0 bases, leaving 4 bases not matched to a gene. Germline CDR1 and CDR2: MNHEY and SVGAGI. CDR3 in amino acids: CASNTQGANYGYTF. The CDR3 coding sequence is TGTGCCAGCAACACACAGGGGGCTAACTATGGCTACACCTTC.

The genes are TRBV2 and TRBJ1-1; perhaps TRBD1 as D (5 bases). Trimming cost V 10 bases and J 5 bases, with 14 bases left between them. This CDR3 spans 12 amino acids. Germline CDR1 and CDR2: SNHLY and FYNNEI. The CDR3 DNA is TGTGCCATACGGGGGGGAGGGACTGAAGCTTTCTTT. Translated, it gives CAIRGGGTEAFF. The whole variable domain, filled in from reference TRBV2 and TRBJ1-1, reads EPEVTQTPSHQVTQMGQEVILRCVPISNHLYFYWYRQILGQKVEFLVSFYNNEISEKSEIFDDQFSVERPDGSNFTLKIRSTKLEDSAMYFCAIRGGGTEAFFGQGTRLTVV.

This clone was counted a few times. The gene calls are TRBV29-1 and TRBJ2-4, with D perhaps matching TRBD2 (6 bases). The germline V gene encodes CDR1 SQVTM and CDR2 ANQGSEA. V was shortened by 4 bases and J by 8 bases, with 15 bases between the two germline ends. The CDR3 runs 13 residues. CDR3 sequence reads: CSVGKREFDIQYF. CDR3 coding DNA: TGCAGCGTTGGTAAACGGGAGTTCGACATTCAGTACTTC.

The chain recombines TRBV7-9 with TRBJ1-2; D remains unclear. The CDR3 contains 14 residues. With 1 base removed from V and 4 bases from J, the gap between germline ends came to 10 bases. From germline, CDR1 is SEHNR and CDR2 FQNEAQ (reference sequence). In DNA form, the CDR3 reads TGTGCCAGCAGCTTAGAGACACACAGCTATGGCTACACCTTC. Amino acid sequence: CASSLETHSYGYTF. Full variable domain (remainder filled in from reference TRBV7-9 and TRBJ1-2): DTGVSQNPRHKITKRGQNVTFRCDPISEHNRLYWYRQTLGQGPEFLTYFQNEAQLEKSRLLSDRFSAERPKGSFSTLEIQRTEQGDSAMYLCASSLETHSYGYTFGSGTRLTVV.

CDR3 in DNA: TGTGCCAGCAGCCCGGGACAGGGAAGGGTAAGCGAGCAGTTCTTC. Translation: CASSPGQGRVSEQFF. The J gene is TRBJ2-1, the V gene TRBV5-5, with 9 bases matching TRBD1. The CDR3 contains 15 residues. CDR1 is SGHKS and CDR2 is YYEKEE in the germline V gene (reference sequence). V was clipped by 4 bases and J by 10 bases; unmatched bases: 12.

The rearrangement uses TRBV11-2 and TRBJ1-6; TRBD1 agrees at 10 bases. The length of the CDR3 is 17 residues. CDR1 SGHAT and CDR2 FQNNGV come from the germline V gene. V was clipped by 0 bases and J by 9 bases; unmatched bases: 8. CDR3 in amino acids: CASSLELRDRGGSPLHF. The DNA for the CDR3 is TGTGCCAGCAGCTTAGAACTGAGGGACAGGGGAGGTTCACCCCTCCACTTT.